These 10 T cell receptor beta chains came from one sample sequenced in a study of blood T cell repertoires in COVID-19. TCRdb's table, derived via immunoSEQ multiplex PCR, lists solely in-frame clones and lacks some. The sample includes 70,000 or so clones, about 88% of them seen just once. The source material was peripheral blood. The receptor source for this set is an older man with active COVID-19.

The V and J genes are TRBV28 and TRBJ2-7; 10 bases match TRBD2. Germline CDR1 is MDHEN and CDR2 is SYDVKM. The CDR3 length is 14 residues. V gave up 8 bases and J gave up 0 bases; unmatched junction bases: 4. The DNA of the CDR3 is TGTGCCAGCGCAGGACTAGCGGACTCCTACGAGCAGTACTTC. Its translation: CASAGLADSYEQYF.

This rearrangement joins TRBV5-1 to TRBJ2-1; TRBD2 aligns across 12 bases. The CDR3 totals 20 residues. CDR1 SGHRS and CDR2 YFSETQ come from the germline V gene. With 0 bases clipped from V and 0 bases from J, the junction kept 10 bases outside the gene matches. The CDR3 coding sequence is TGCGCCAGCAGCTTGGCCCCTACTAGCGGGAGGCCCCGCTCCTACAATGAGCAGTTCTTC. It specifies CASSLAPTSGRPRSYNEQFF.

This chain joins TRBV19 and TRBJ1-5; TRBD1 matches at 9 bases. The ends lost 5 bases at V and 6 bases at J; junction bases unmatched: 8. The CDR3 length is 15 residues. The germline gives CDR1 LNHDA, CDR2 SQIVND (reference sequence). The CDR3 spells CASSARTGGGQPQHF. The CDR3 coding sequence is TGTGCCAGTAGTGCCCGCACAGGGGGCGGTCAGCCCCAGCATTTT.

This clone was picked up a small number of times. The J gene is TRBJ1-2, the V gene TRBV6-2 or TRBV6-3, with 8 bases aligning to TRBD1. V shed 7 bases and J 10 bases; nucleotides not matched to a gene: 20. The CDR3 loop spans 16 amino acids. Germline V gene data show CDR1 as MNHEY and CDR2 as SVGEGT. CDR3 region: CASIPLNPVAGGDYTF. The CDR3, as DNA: TGTGCCAGCATCCCCTTAAACCCGGTGGCAGGGGGCGACTACACCTTC.

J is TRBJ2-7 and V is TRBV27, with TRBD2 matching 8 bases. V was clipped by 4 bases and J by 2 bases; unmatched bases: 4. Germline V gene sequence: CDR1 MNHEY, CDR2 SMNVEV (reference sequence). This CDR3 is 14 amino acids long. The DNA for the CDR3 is TGTGCCAGCAGTTGGGGTAGCGGGGCCTACGAGCAGTACTTC. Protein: CASSWGSGAYEQYF.

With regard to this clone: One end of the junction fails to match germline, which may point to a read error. CDR3 region: CASSPRLAGGPGETQYF. For the CDR3, the DNA is TGTGCTAGCAGCCCTAGGCTAGCGGGAGGGCCGGGGGAGACCCAGTACTTC. The V and J genes are TRBV7-7 and TRBJ2-5; 12 nucleotides align to TRBD2. The CDR3 extends over 17 amino acids. Germline V CDR1 and CDR2: SSHAT, FNYEAQ (reference sequence).

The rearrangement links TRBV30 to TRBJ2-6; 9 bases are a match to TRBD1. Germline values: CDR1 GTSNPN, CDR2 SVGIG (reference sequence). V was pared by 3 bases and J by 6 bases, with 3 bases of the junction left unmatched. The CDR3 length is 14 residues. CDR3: CAWRRTGVANVLTF. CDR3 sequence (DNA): TGTGCCTGGAGACGGACAGGGGTGGCCAACGTCCTGACTTTC.

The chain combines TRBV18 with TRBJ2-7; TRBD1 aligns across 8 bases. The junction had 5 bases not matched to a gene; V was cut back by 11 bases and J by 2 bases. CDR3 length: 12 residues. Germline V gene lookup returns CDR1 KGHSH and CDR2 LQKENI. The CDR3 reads CAAGTGPYEQYF. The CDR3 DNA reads TGTGCCGCGGGGACAGGACCCTACGAGCAGTACTTC.

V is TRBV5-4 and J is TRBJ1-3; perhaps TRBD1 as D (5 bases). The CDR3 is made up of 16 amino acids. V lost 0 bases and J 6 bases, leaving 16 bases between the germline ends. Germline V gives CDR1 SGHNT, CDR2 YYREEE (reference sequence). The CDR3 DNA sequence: TGTGCCAGCAGCTTGGCTGGGGACTCGGTTCTAAACACCATATATTTT. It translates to CASSLAGDSVLNTIYF.

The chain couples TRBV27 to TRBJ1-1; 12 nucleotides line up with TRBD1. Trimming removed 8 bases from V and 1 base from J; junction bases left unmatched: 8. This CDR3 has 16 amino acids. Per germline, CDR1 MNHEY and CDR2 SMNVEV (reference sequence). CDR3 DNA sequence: TGTGCCAGCGGGTCGGGGACAGGGGGCCCGAACACTGAAGCTTTCTTT. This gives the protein CASGSGTGGPNTEAFF.